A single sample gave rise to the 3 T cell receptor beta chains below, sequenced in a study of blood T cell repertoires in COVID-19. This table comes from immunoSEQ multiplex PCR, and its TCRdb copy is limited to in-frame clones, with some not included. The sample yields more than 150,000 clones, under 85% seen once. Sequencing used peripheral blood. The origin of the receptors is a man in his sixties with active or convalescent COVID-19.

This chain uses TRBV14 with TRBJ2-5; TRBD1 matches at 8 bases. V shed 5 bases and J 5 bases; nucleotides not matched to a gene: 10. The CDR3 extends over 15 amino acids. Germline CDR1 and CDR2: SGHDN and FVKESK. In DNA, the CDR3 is TGTGCCAGCAGCGCTCGACAGGGGTGGCGTGAGACCCAGTACTTC. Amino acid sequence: CASSARQGWRETQYF.

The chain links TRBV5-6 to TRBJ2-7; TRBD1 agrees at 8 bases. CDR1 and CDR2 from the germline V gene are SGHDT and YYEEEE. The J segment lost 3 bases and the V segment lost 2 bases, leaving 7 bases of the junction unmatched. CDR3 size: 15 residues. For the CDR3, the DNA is TGTGCCAGCAGCTTCACCGGGACAGGTGTCTACGAGCAGTACTTC. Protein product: CASSFTGTGVYEQYF.

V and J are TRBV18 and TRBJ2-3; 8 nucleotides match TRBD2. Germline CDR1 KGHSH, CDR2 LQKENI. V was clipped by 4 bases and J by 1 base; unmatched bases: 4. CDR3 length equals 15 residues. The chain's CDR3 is CASSLSTSGTDTQYF. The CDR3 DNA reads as TGTGCCAGCTCACTTTCGACTAGCGGCACAGATACGCAGTATTTT.